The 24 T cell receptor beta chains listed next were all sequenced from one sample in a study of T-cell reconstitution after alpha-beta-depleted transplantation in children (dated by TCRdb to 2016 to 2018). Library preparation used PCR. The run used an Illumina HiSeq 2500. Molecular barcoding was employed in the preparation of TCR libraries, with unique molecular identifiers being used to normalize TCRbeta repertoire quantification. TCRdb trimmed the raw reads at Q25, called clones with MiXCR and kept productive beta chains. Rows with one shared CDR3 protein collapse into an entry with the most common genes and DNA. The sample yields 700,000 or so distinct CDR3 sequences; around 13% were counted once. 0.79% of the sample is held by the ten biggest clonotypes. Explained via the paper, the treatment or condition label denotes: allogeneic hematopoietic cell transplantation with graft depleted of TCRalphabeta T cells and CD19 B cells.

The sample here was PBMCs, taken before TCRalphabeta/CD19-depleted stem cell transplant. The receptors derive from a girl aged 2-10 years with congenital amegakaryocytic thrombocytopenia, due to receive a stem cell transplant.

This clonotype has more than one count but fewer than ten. CDR3 sequence reads: CSARDPDDLEQYF. CDR3 DNA: TGCAGTGCTAGAGATCCGGACGACCTGGAGCAGTACTTC. J is TRBJ2-7 and V is TRBV20-1; no definite D call. CDR1 and CDR2 from the germline V gene are DFQATT and SNEGSKA (reference sequence). The germline V and J ends were trimmed by 0 bases and 7 bases, with 13 bases remaining between them. The CDR3 contains 13 residues.

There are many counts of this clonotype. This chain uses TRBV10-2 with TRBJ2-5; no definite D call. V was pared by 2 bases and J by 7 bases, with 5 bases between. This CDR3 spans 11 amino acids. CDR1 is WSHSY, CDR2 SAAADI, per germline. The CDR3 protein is CASSEGRTQYF. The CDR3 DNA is TGCGCCAGCAGTGAGGGACGGACCCAGTACTTC.

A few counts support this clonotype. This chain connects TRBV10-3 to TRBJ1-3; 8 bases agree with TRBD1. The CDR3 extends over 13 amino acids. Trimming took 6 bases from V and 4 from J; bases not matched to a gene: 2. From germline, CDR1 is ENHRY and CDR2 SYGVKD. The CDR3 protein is CAIRGQAGNTIYF. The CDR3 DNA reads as TGTGCCATCAGGGGACAGGCAGGAAACACCATATATTTT.

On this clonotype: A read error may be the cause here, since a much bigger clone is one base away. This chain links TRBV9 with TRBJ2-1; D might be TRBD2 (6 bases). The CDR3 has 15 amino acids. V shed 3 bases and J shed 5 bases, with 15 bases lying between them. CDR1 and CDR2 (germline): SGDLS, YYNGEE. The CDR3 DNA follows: TGTGCCAGCAGCGAAGAGGGAGGACACCACAATGAGCAGTTCTTC. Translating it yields CASSEEGGHHNEQFF.

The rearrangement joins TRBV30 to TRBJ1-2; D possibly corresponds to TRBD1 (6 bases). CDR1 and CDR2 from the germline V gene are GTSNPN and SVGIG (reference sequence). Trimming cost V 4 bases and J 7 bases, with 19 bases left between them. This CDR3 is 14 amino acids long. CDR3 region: CAWTNVQGLGGYTF. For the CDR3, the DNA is TGTGCCTGGACCAATGTCCAGGGGTTGGGTGGCTACACCTTC.

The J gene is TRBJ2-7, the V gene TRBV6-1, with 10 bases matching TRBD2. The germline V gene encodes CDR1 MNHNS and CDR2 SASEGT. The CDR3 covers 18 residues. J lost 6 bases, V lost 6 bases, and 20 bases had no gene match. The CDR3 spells CASSLVVAGGPSACEQYF. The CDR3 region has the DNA TGTGCCAGCAGCCTGGTAGTAGCGGGAGGCCCCTCGGCCTGCGAGCAGTACTTC.

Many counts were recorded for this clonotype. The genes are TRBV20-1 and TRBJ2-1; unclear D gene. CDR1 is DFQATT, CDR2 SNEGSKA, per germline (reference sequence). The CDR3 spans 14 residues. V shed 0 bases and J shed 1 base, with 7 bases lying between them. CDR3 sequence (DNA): TGCAGTGCTAGAGATCCGGGTTCCTACAATGAGCAGTTCTTC. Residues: CSARDPGSYNEQFF.

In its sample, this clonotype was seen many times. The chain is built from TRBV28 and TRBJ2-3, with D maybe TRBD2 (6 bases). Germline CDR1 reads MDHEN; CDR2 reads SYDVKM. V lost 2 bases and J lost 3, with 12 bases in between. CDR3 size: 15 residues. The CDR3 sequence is CASSLLGRRTDTQYF. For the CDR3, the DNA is TGTGCCAGCAGTTTACTGGGGAGGCGGACAGATACGCAGTATTTT.

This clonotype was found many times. The CDR3 coding sequence is TGCGCCAGCAGCGCACGAATGAACACTGAAGCTTTCTTT. This encodes CASSARMNTEAFF. The gene calls are TRBV5-1 and TRBJ1-1; D is uncertain. Germline CDR1 is SGHRS and CDR2 is YFSETQ. The CDR3 is 13 residues long. The germline V and J ends were trimmed by 4 bases and 0 bases, with 7 bases remaining between them.

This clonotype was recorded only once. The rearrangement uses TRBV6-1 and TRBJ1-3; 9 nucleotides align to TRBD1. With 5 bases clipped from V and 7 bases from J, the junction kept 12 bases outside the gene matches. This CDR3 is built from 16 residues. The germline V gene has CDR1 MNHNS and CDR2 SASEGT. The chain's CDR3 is CASSKMTGTGHNTIYF. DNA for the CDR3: TGTGCCAGCAGTAAAATGACCGGGACAGGGCATAACACCATATATTTT.

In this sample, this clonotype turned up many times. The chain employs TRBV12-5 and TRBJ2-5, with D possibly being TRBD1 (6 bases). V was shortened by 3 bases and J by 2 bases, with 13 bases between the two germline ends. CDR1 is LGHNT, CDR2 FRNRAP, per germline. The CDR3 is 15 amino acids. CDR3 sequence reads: CASGFALGAQETQYF. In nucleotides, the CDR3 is TGTGCTAGTGGTTTTGCTCTGGGGGCACAAGAGACCCAGTACTTC. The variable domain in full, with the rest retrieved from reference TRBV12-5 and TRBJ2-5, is DARVTQTPRHKVTEMGQEVTMRCQPILGHNTVFWYRQTMMQGLELLAYFRNRAPLDDSGMPKDRFSAEMPDATLATLKIQPSEPRDSAVYFCASGFALGAQETQYFGPGTRLLVL.

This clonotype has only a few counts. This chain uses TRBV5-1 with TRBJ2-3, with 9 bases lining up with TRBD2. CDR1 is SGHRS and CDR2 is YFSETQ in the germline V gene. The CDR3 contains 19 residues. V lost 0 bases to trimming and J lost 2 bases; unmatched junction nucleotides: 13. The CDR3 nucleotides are TGCGCCAGCAGCTTGGCCGTAATAGCGGGAGCCCTTAACACAGATACGCAGTATTTT. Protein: CASSLAVIAGALNTDTQYF.

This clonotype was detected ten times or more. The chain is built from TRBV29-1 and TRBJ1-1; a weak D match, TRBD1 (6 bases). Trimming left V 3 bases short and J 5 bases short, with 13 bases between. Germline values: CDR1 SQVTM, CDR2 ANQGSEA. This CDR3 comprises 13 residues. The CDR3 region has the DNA TGCAGCGTTGACGGGGGGCGTGGGACTGAAGCTTTCTTT. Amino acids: CSVDGGRGTEAFF. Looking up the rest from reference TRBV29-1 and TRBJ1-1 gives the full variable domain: SAVISQKPSRDICQRGTSLTIQCQVDSQVTMMFWYRQQPGQSLTLIATANQGSEATYESGFVIDKFPISRPNLTFSTLTVSNMSPEDSSIYLCSVDGGRGTEAFFGQGTRLTVV.

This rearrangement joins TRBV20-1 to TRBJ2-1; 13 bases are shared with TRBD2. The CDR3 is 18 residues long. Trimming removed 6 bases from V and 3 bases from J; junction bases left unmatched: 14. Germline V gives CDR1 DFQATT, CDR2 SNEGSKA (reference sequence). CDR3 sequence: CSAKSGLAGAVRYNEQFF. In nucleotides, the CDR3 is TGCAGTGCCAAATCCGGACTAGCGGGAGCGGTTCGCTACAATGAGCAGTTCTTC.

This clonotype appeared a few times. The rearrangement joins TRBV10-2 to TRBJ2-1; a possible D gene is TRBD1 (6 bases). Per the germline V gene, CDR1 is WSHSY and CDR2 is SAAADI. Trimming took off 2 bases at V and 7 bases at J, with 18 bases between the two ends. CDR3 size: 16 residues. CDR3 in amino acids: CASSEGWGQGVNEQFF. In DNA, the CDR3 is TGCGCCAGCAGTGAGGGGTGGGGGCAGGGAGTGAATGAGCAGTTCTTC.

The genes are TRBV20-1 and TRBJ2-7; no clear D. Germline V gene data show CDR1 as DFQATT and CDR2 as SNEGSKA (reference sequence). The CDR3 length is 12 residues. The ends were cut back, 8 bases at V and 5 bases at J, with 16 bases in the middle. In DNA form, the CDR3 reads TGCAGTACCCATAGCAGGTTCAACGAGCAGTACTTC. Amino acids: CSTHSRFNEQYF.

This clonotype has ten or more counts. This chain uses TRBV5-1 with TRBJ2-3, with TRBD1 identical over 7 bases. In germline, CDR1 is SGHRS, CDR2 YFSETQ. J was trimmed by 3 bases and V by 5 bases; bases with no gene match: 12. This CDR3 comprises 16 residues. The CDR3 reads CASRGQPEPKTDTQYF. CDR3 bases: TGCGCCAGCAGGGGACAGCCTGAGCCTAAAACAGATACGCAGTATTTT.

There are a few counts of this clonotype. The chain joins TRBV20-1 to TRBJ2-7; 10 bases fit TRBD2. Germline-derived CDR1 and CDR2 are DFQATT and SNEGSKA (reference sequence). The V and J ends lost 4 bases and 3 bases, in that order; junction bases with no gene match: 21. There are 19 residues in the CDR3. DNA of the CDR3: TGCAGTGCTATTGGGGCTAGCGGGAGTATTTCAGTAACTGGCTACGAGCAGTACTTC. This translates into CSAIGASGSISVTGYEQYF.

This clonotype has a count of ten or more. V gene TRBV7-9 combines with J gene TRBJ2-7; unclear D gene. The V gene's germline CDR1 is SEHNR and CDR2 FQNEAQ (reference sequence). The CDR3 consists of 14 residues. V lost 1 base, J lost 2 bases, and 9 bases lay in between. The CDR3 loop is CASSLGQATYEQYF. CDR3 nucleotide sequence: TGTGCCAGCAGCTTAGGTCAGGCTACCTACGAGCAGTACTTC.

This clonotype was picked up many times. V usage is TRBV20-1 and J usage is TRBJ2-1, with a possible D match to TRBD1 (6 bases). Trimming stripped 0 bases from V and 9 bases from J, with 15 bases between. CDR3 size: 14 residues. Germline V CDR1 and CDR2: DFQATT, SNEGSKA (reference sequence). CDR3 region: CSARDPNRESEQFF. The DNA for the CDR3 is TGCAGTGCTAGAGACCCAAACAGGGAAAGTGAGCAGTTCTTC.

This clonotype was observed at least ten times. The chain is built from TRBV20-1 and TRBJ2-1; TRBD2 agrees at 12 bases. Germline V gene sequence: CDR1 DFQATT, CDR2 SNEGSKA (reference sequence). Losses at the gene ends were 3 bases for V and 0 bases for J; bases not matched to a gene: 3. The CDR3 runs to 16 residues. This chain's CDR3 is CSASPTSGSSYNEQFF. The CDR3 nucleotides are TGCAGTGCTAGTCCGACTAGCGGGAGCTCCTACAATGAGCAGTTCTTC.

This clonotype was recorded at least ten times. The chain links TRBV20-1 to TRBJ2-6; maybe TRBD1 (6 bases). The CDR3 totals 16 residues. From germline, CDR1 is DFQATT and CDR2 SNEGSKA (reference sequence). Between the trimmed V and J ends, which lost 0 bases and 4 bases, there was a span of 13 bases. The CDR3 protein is CSARDSRGSGANVLTF. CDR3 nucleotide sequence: TGCAGTGCTAGAGATTCCAGGGGTTCCGGGGCCAACGTCCTGACTTTC.

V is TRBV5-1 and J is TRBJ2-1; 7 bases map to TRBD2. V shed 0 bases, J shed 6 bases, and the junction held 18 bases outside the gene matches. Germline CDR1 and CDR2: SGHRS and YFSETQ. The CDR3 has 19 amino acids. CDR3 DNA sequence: TGCGCCAGCAGCTTGGTTTGGGAGGGGACGACTCCCAAAGTCAATGAGCAGTTCTTC. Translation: CASSLVWEGTTPKVNEQFF. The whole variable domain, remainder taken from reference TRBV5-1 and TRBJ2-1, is KAGVTQTPRYLIKTRGQQVTLSCSPISGHRSVSWYQQTPGQGLQFLFEYFSETQRNKGNFPGRFSGRQFSNSRSEMNVSTLELGDSALYLCASSLVWEGTTPKVNEQFFGPGTRLTVL.

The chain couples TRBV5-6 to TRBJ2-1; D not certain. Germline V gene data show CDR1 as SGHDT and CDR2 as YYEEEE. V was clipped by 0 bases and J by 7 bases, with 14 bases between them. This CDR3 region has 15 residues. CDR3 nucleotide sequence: TGTGCCAGCAGCTTGGGGGTACAGTCAATGAATGAGCAGTTCTTC. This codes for CASSLGVQSMNEQFF. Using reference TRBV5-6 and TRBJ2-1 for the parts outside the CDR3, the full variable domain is DAGVTQSPTHLIKTRGQQVTLRCSPKSGHDTVSWYQQALGQGPQFIFQYYEEEERQRGNFPDRFSGHQFPNYSSELNVNALLLGDSALYLCASSLGVQSMNEQFFGPGTRLTVL.